These 12 T cell receptor beta chains were sequenced from one sample in a study of CD8 T cells in ankylosing spondylitis. General study results and limits: What appeared characteristic of ankylosing spondylitis blood was a TCR beta motif of eight highly homologous variants.

Their antigen targets remain unknown. TCRdb independently ran MiXCR on the 5' RACE reads; one entry per CDR3 protein. Of more than 250,000 distinct CDR3 sequences listed, 6.5% to 10% were seen once; the top ten hold just over 14%. Sequenced input: blood, either unsorted or a sorted T cell fraction (not recorded which). The receptor source for this set is a male donor with ankylosing spondylitis.

This clonotype occurred a few times. J is TRBJ1-4 and V is TRBV4-1; maybe TRBD1 (5 bases). The CDR3 runs to 16 residues. Between the trimmed V and J ends, which lost 6 bases and 5 bases, there was a span of 19 bases. Germline assignment: CDR1 MGHRA and CDR2 YSYEKL. The CDR3 nucleotides are TGCGCCAGCAGGACCACATTGGGGGAGGGGAATGAAAAACTGTTTTTT. It translates to CASRTTLGEGNEKLFF.

This clonotype was detected only a few times. This chain links TRBV6-2 or TRBV6-3 with TRBJ2-1; 14 bases match TRBD2. CDR1 and CDR2 from the germline V gene are MNHEY and SVGEGT. The CDR3 sequence is 21 residues long. Losses at the gene ends were 0 bases for V and 8 bases for J; bases not matched to a gene: 18. CDR3 nucleotides: TGTGCCAGCAGTTACTCGACTCGGGATTACGGACTAGCGGGAGGTAGGCATGAGCAGTTCTTC. Translating it yields CASSYSTRDYGLAGGRHEQFF.

The J gene is TRBJ2-5, the V gene TRBV20-1, with D possibly being TRBD1 (6 bases). V was clipped by 6 bases and J by 8 bases, with 16 bases between them. Per germline, CDR1 DFQATT and CDR2 SNEGSKA (reference sequence). The CDR3 has 12 amino acids. The chain's CDR3 is CSAQGPERTQYF. DNA for the CDR3: TGCAGTGCCCAGGGGCCTGAACGAACCCAGTACTTC.

This chain links TRBV12-3 or TRBV12-4 with TRBJ1-6; maybe TRBD1 (6 bases). With 4 bases removed from V and 7 bases from J, the gap between germline ends came to 14 bases. The CDR3 runs to 15 residues. CDR3 sequence: CASSSQGPVNSPLHF. The CDR3, as DNA: TGTGCCAGCAGTTCACAGGGTCCGGTGAATTCACCCCTCCACTTT.

This chain uses TRBV2 with TRBJ2-1; TRBD1 matches at 7 bases. The germline V gene encodes CDR1 SNHLY and CDR2 FYNNEI. The CDR3 has 12 amino acids. The trim removed 8 bases at V and 15 bases at J, leaving 13 bases unmatched. CDR3 protein: CASARPQGVRFF. The CDR3 nucleotides are TGTGCCAGCGCCCGACCCCAGGGGGTGCGGTTCTTC. Using reference TRBV2 and TRBJ2-1 for the parts outside the CDR3, the full variable domain is EPEVTQTPSHQVTQMGQEVILRCVPISNHLYFYWYRQILGQKVEFLVSFYNNEISEKSEIFDDQFSVERPDGSNFTLKIRSTKLEDSAMYFCASARPQGVRFFGPGTRLTVL.

The table lists this clonotype with a few counts. The chain employs TRBV18 and TRBJ1-3; possibly TRBD1 for D (6 bases). Trimming pared 5 bases from V and 9 bases from J, leaving 17 bases between. This CDR3 is 14 amino acids long. Germline V gene lookup returns CDR1 KGHSH and CDR2 LQKENI. CDR3 sequence: CASSLDSNRGTIYF. Written as DNA, the CDR3 is TGTGCCAGCTCATTGGACAGTAACCGTGGCACCATATATTTT. The full variable domain, completed using reference TRBV18 and TRBJ1-3, is NAGVMQNPRHLVRRRGQEARLRCSPMKGHSHVYWYRQLPEEGLKFMVYLQKENIIDESGMPKERFSAEFPKEGPSILRIQQVVRGDSAAYFCASSLDSNRGTIYFGEGSWLTVV.

The V gene is TRBV10-3, the J gene TRBJ2-1; 7 bases are shared with TRBD1. Germline V CDR1 and CDR2: ENHRY, SYGVKD. The CDR3 runs to 14 residues. With 8 bases clipped from V and 6 bases from J, the junction kept 10 bases outside the gene matches. CDR3 residues: CAISYVAGGNEQFF. In DNA, the CDR3 is TGTGCCATCTCCTACGTGGCAGGGGGCAATGAGCAGTTCTTC.

The genes are TRBV27 and TRBJ1-2; TRBD1 matches at 9 bases. Germline assignment: CDR1 MNHEY and CDR2 SMNVEV (reference sequence). This CDR3 spans 13 amino acids. With V trimmed by 5 bases and J by 2 bases, 0 bases remained unmatched. The CDR3, as DNA: TGTGCCAGCAGTACAGGGGGCAACTATGGCTACACCTTC. As protein: CASSTGGNYGYTF.

The V call is TRBV4-1, the J call TRBJ2-1; TRBD2 matches 12 bases. J gave up 6 bases and V 4 bases, and 10 bases lay outside the gene matches. Germline V gene data show CDR1 as MGHRA and CDR2 as YSYEKL. This CDR3 has 17 amino acids. The CDR3 sequence: CASSLWTSGIGRNEQFF. The CDR3 region has the DNA TGCGCCAGCAGCCTCTGGACTAGCGGGATTGGGCGCAATGAGCAGTTCTTC.

The DNA of the CDR3 is TGTGCCAGCAGGGCGCTGTCGGGAGCAACCTACGAGCAGTACTTC. Its translation is CASRALSGATYEQYF. The chain has TRBV2 and TRBJ2-7; tentative D call: TRBD2 (6 bases). This CDR3 spans 15 amino acids. Looked up from germline, CDR1 is SNHLY and CDR2 is FYNNEI. Trimming stripped 6 bases from V and 2 bases from J, with 17 bases between.

J is TRBJ1-1 and V is TRBV5-1, with 8 bases lining up with TRBD1. The CDR3 consists of 14 residues. Germline CDR1 is SGHRS and CDR2 is YFSETQ. V lost 4 bases and J lost 3; bases outside the gene matches: 5. The CDR3 sequence: CASSRQGRDTEAFF. The CDR3 DNA sequence: TGCGCCAGCAGCCGACAGGGGAGGGACACTGAAGCTTTCTTT.

The sample holds a few counts of this clonotype. V gene TRBV12-3 or TRBV12-4 combines with J gene TRBJ2-5; 8 bases agree with TRBD2. V shed 2 bases and J 4 bases; nucleotides not matched to a gene: 3. This CDR3 has 14 residues. The CDR3 loop reads CASSLSLAGETQYF. CDR3 sequence (DNA): TGTGCCAGCAGTTTAAGTCTAGCGGGAGAGACCCAGTACTTC.